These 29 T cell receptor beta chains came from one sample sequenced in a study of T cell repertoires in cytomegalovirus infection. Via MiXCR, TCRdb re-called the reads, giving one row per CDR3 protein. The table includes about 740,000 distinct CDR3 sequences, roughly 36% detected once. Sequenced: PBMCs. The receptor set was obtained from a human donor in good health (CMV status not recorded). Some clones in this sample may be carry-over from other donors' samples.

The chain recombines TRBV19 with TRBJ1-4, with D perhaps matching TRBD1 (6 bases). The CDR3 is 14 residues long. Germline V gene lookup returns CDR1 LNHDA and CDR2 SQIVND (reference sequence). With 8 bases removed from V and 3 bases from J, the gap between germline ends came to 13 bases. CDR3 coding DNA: TGTGCCAGTTTCGGACAGACCTCTAATGAAAAACTGTTTTTT. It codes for CASFGQTSNEKLFF.

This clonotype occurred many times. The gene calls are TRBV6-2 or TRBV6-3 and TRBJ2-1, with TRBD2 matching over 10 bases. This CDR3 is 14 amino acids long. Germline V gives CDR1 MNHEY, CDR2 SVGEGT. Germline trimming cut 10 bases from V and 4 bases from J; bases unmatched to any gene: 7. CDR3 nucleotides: TGTGCCACCCAAACTAGCGGGGTGTACAATGAGCAGTTCTTC. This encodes CATQTSGVYNEQFF.

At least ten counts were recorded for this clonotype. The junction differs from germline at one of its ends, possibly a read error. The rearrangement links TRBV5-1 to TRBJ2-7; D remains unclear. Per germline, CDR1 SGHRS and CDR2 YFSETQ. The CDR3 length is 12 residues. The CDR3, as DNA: TGTGCCAGCAGCGCAGACTCCTACGAGCAGTACTTC. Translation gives CASSADSYEQYF. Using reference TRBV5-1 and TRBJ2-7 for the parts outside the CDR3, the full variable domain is KAGVTQTPRYLIKTRGQQVTLSCSPISGHRSVSWYQQTPGQGLQFLFEYFSETQRNKGNFPGRFSGRQFSNSRSEMNVSTLELGDSALYLCASSADSYEQYFGPGTRLTVT.

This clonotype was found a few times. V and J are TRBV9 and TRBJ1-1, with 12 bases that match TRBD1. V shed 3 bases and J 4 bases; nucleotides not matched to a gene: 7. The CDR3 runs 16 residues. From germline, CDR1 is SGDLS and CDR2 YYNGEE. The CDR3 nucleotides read TGTGCCAGCAGCGCCCAGGGACAGGGGGCCAGCACTGAAGCTTTCTTT. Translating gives CASSAQGQGASTEAFF.

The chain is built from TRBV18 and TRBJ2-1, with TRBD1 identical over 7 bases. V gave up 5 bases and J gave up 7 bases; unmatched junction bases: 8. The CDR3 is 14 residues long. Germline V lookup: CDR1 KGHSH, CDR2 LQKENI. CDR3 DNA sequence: TGTGCCAGCTCAGACAGGGAGCTGAGGAATGAGCAGTTCTTC. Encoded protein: CASSDRELRNEQFF.

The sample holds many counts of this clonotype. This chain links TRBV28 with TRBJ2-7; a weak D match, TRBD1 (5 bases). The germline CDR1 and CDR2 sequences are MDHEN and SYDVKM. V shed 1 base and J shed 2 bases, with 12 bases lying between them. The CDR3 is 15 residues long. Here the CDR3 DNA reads TGTGCCAGCAGTTTATATGAAGACAGTGCCTACGAGCAGTACTTC. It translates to CASSLYEDSAYEQYF.

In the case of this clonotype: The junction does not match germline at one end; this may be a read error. The CDR3 reads CASSYSIMAYTEAFF. Written as DNA, the CDR3 is TGTGCCAGCAGTTACTCGATTATGGCGTACACGGAAGCTTTCTTT. This chain links TRBV6-8 with TRBJ1-1; D is unclear. Germline-derived CDR1 and CDR2 are MNHGY and SAAAGT. The CDR3 spans 15 residues.

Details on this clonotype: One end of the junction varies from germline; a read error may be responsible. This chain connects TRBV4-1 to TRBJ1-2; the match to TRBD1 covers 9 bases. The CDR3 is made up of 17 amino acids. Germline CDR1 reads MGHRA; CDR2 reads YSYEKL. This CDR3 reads CASSQGTGGAANYGYTF. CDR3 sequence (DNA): TGTGCCAGCAGCCAAGGTACAGGGGGCGCAGCTAACTATGGCTACACCTTC.

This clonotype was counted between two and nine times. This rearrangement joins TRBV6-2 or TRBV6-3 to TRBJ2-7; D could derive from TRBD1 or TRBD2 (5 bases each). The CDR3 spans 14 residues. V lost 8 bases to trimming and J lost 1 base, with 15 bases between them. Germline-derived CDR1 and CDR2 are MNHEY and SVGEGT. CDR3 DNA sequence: TGTGCCAGCCGGGGACCCAAACCTTCCTACGAGCAGTACTTC. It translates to CASRGPKPSYEQYF.

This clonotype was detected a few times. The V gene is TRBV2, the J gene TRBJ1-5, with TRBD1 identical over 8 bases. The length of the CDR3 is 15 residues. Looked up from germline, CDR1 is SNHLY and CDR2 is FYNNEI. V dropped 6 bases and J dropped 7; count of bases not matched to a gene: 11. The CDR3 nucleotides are TGTGCCAGCAGGCCAGGGCAGGGGGCCGAGCAGCCCCAGCATTTT. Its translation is CASRPGQGAEQPQHF.

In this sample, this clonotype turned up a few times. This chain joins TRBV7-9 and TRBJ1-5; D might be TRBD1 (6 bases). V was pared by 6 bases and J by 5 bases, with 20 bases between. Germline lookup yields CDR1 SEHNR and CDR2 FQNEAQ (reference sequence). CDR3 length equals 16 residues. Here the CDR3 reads CASSYTGLGGHQPQHF. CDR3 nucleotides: TGTGCCAGCAGTTATACAGGGTTAGGGGGGCATCAGCCCCAGCATTTT.

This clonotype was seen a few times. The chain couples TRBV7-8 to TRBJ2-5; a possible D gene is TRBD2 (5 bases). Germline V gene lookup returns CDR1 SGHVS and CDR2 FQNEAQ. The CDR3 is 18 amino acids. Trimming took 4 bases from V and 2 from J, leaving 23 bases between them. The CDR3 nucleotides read TGTGCCAGCAGCTCGATTAGCATGTCGGAGGAACTACAAGAGACCCAGTACTTC. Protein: CASSSISMSEELQETQYF. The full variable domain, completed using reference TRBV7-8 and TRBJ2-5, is GAGVSQSPRYKVAKRGQDVALRCDPISGHVSLFWYQQALGQGPEFLTYFQNEAQLDKSGLPSDRFFAERPEGSVSTLKIQRTQQEDSAVYLCASSSISMSEELQETQYFGPGTRLLVL.

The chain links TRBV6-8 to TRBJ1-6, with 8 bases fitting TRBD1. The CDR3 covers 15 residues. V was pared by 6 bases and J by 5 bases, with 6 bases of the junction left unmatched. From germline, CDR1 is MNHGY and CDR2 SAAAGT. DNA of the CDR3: TGTGCCAGCAGCCAGGACAGGGTCGATAATTCACCCCTCCACTTT. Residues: CASSQDRVDNSPLHF.

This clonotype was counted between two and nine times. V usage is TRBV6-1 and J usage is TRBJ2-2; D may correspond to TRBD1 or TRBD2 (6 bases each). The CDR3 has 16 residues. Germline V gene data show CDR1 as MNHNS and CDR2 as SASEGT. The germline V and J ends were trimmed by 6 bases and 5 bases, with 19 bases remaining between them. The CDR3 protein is CASSKGKGGETGELFF. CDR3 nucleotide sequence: TGTGCCAGCAGCAAGGGAAAGGGGGGCGAGACCGGGGAGCTGTTTTTT.

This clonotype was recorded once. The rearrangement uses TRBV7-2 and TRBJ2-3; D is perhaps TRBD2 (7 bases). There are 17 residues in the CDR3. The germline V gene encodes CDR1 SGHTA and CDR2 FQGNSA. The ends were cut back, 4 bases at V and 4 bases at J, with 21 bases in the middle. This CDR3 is CASSSDGGPIKPDTQYF. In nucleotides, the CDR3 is TGTGCCAGCAGCTCTGACGGGGGGCCGATTAAACCAGATACGCAGTATTTT.

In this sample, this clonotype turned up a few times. The DNA for the CDR3 is TGCAGCGTTGAAGGCGAGATACAATGGGAGACCCAGTACTTC. Its protein is CSVEGEIQWETQYF. The chain has TRBV29-1 and TRBJ2-5; no clear D. With 1 base removed from V and 5 bases from J, the gap between germline ends came to 14 bases. The germline V gene has CDR1 SQVTM and CDR2 ANQGSEA. The CDR3 loop spans 14 amino acids.

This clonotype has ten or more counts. In DNA form, the CDR3 reads TGTGCCAGCAGCTTAGTTTCAGGTCCAGGTGAAGCTTTCTTT. Amino acid sequence: CASSLVSGPGEAFF. J is TRBJ1-1 and V is TRBV7-2; no firm D call. Germline values: CDR1 SGHTA, CDR2 FQGNSA. V dropped 1 base and J dropped 7 bases, with 13 bases sitting between them. CDR3 size: 14 residues.

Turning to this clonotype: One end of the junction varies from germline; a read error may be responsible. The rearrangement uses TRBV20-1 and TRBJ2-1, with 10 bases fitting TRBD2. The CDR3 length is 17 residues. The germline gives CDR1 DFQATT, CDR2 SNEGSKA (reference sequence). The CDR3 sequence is CSARGPSSGSSYNEKFF. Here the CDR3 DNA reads TGCAGTGCTAGAGGTCCGTCTAGCGGGAGCTCATACAATGAGAAGTTCTTC.

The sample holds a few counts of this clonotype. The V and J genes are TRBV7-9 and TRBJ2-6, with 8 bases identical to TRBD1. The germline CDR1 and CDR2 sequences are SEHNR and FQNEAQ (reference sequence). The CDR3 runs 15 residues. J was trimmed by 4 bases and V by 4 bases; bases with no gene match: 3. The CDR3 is CASSYQGAGANVLTF. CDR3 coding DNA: TGTGCCAGCAGCTATCAGGGGGCCGGGGCCAACGTCCTGACTTTC.

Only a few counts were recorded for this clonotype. CDR3 DNA sequence: TGTGCCAGCAGCTTAGACCGAATCTCTGAAGCTTTCTTT. Translated: CASSLDRISEAFF. The genes are TRBV7-9 and TRBJ1-1, with no clear D. Trimming took off 1 base at V and 6 bases at J, with 9 bases between the two ends. The CDR3 loop spans 13 amino acids. From germline, CDR1 is SEHNR and CDR2 FQNEAQ (reference sequence).

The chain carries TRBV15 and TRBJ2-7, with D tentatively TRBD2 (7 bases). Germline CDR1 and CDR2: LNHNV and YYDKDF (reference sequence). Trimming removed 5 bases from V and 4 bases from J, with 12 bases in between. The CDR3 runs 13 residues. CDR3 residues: CATSLQGGYEQYF. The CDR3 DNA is TGTGCCACCAGCCTACAGGGAGGGTACGAGCAGTACTTC.

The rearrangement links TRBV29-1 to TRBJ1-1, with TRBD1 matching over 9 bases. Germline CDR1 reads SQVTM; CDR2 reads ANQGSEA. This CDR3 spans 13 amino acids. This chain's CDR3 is CRGGDRANTEAFF. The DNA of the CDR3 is TGCAGGGGGGGGGACAGGGCGAACACTGAAGCTTTCTTT.

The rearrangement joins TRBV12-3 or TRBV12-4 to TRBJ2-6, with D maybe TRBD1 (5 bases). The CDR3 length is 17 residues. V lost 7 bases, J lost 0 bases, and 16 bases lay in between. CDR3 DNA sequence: TGTGCCAGCACCAACGCACAGGACGACTCTGGGGCCAACGTCCTGACTTTC. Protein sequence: CASTNAQDDSGANVLTF.

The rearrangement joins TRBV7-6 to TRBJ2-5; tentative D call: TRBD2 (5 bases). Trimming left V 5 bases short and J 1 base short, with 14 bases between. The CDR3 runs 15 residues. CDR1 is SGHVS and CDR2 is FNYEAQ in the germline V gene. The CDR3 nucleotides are TGTGCCAGCAGCAGAATTTCCGGACTCCAAGAGACCCAGTACTTC. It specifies CASSRISGLQETQYF. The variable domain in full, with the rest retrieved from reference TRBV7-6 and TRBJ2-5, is GAGVSQSPRYKVTKRGQDVALRCDPISGHVSLYWYRQALGQGPEFLTYFNYEAQQDKSGLPNDRFSAERPEGSISTLTIQRTEQRDSAMYRCASSRISGLQETQYFGPGTRLLVL.

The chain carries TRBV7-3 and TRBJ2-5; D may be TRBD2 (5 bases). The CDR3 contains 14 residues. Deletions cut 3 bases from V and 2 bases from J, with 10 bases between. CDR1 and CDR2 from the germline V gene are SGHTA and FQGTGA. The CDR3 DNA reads TGTGCCAGCAGCTTTTTTGGCGGGCAAGAGACCCAGTACTTC. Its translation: CASSFFGGQETQYF.

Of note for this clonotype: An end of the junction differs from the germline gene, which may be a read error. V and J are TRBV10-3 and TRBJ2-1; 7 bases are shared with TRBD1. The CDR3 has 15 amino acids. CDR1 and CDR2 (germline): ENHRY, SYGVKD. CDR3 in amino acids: CALRDSRNPYNEQFF. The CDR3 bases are TGTGCCCTCAGGGACAGTAGGAACCCATACAATGAGCAGTTCTTC.

The CDR3 loop reads CASSLYRDTGVGETQYF. The DNA for the CDR3 is TGTGCCAGCAGCCTCTACCGGGACACGGGGGTAGGGGAGACCCAGTACTTC. The chain uses TRBV11-2 and TRBJ2-5, with D perhaps being TRBD1 or TRBD2 (6 bases each). Trimming removed 5 bases at V and 5 bases at J, with 24 bases between. Germline V gene data show CDR1 as SGHAT and CDR2 as FQNNGV. This CDR3 comprises 17 residues. Full variable domain (rest looked up from reference TRBV11-2 and TRBJ2-5): EAGVAQSPRYKIIEKRQSVAFWCNPISGHATLYWYQQILGQGPKLLIQFQNNGVVDDSQLPKDRFSAERLKGVDSTLKIQPAKLEDSAVYLCASSLYRDTGVGETQYFGPGTRLLVL.

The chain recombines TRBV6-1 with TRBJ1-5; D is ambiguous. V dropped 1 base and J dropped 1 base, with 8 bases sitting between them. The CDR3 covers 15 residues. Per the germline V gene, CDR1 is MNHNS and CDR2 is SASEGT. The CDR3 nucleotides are TGTGCCAGCAGTGAAGTGGGTTTAAGCAATCAGCCCCAGCATTTT. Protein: CASSEVGLSNQPQHF.

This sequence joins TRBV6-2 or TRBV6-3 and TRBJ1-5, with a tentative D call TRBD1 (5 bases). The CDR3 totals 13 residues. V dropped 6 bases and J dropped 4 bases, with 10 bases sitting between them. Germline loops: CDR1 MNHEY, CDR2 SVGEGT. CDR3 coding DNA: TGTGCCAGCAGAGGGGACGGAAATCAGCCCCAGCATTTT. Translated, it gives CASRGDGNQPQHF.